This T cell receptor (beta chain) was obtained from a study of cytomegalovirus exposure and HLA in healthy donors. The sample holds one count of this clone. The PCR used 60 Vbeta and 13 Jbeta primers. Libraries were prepared by immunoSEQ multiplex PCR; TCRdb keeps only in-frame clonotypes and omits some of them. The data contain 150,000 to 200,000 clones, around 80% of them seen just once; the ten biggest clones take up about 2%. Sequencing was carried out using PBMCs. The clonotype originates from a woman younger than 35 in good health and CMV-seropositive.

For the CDR3, the DNA is TGTGCCAGTAGCTCGGACAGGGGTGACGTTGAGCAGTTCTTC. Translated, it gives CASSSDRGDVEQFF. The chain uses TRBV19 and TRBJ2-1; 9 bases fit TRBD1. The CDR3 extends over 14 amino acids. The ends lost 6 bases at V and 9 bases at J; junction bases unmatched: 9. Looked up from germline, CDR1 is LNHDA and CDR2 is SQIVND (reference sequence).